This T cell receptor beta chain comes out of a study of CD8 T cells in ankylosing spondylitis. Germline CDR1 reads SQVTM; CDR2 reads ANQGSEA. The CDR3 covers 13 residues. Deletions cut 4 bases from V and 1 base from J, with 8 bases between. This clonotype came up many times. The antigen is not known. With molecular barcodes, quantitative 5'-RACE was used to make the TCR beta libraries. TCRdb reprocessed the 5' RACE reads via MiXCR and lists one record per CDR3 protein. The data show fewer than 550,000 distinct CDR3 sequences, with less than 6% seen just once and roughly 3.3% held by the top ten. Study-level points and caveats: Roughly 8 highly homologous variants made up a TCR beta motif that seemed to typify ankylosing spondylitis blood. Disease-linked clones bore a CD8+ phenotype and were relatively rare in peripheral blood. Researchers reportedly found disease-linked clones significantly enriched in matched ankylosing spondylitis synovial fluid. Some motif variants had been reported before (in reactive arthritis synovial fluid and blood).

This TCR was sampled from a male donor with ankylosing spondylitis. The material sequenced was blood, either unsorted or a sorted T cell fraction (not recorded which). The rearrangement uses TRBV29-1 and TRBJ1-5; D call uncertain. The CDR3 DNA follows: TGCAGCGTTGCGCAAGGAAGCAATCAGCCCCAGCATTTT. It yields the protein CSVAQGSNQPQHF.